These T cell receptor beta chains were read from a single sample in a study of cytomegalovirus exposure and HLA in healthy donors. Only in-frame clones appear in the TCRdb table, and some are missing; sequencing was by immunoSEQ multiplex PCR. This repertoire shows around 94,000 clones, around four fifths found once; its top ten account for around 2.6%. Source material: PBMCs. The receptors here all came from a man aged 40-49 years in good health and CMV-seronegative. Each CDR3 is given with its conserved first and last residue. The D gene is left open where the match is weak. Clone sizes are given selectively: once, few, many, or a class where the clone is expanded.

v_call	j_call	d_call	clone_size	cdr3_aa	cdr3_nt
TRBV29-1	TRBJ1-2	TRBD1	.	CSVQGQGHGYTF	TGCAGCGTACAGGGACAGGGACATGGCTACACCTTC
TRBV7-3	TRBJ2-1	TRBD2	.	CASSLGGLASGGANEQFF	TGTGCCAGCAGCTTAGGCGGTTTGGCTAGCGGGGGGGCTAATGAGCAGTTCTTC
TRBV4-2	TRBJ1-1	TRBD1	.	CASSQGADRSSNTEAFF	TGTGCCAGCAGCCAAGGAGCGGACAGGTCCTCCAACACTGAAGCTTTCTTT
TRBV15	TRBJ2-7	TRBD1	few	CATSRAQGAGEQYF	TGTGCCACCAGCAGAGCTCAGGGGGCGGGGGAGCAGTACTTC
TRBV18	TRBJ2-2	TRBD1	once	CASSRPGQGATGELFF	TGTGCCAGCTCACGACCGGGACAGGGGGCCACCGGGGAGCTGTTTTTT
TRBV5-1	TRBJ1-2	TRBD1	.	CASSLQVPGQRFYGYTF	TGCGCCAGCAGCTTACAAGTACCGGGACAGAGATTCTATGGCTACACCTTC
TRBV4-1	TRBJ2-6	.	.	CASSQDAARGANVLTF	TGCGCCAGCAGCCAAGATGCCGCGCGCGGGGCCAACGTCCTGACTTTC
TRBV5-1	TRBJ1-2	.	.	CASSQAADGYTF	TGCGCCAGCAGCCAGGCCGCTGATGGCTACACCTTC
TRBV4-1	TRBJ2-2	.	.	CASSQPTRNTGELFF	TGCGCCAGCAGCCAACCTACGCGGAACACCGGGGAGCTGTTTTTT
TRBV19	TRBJ2-7	.	.	CASSRTYTSSYEQYF	TGTGCCAGTAGTCGCACTTATACGAGCTCCTACGAGCAGTACTTC
TRBV7-9	TRBJ2-7	.	.	CSSSLLSGGEQYF	TGTTCCAGCAGCTTACTGAGTGGAGGCGAGCAGTACTTC
TRBV7-6	TRBJ1-5	TRBD1	.	CASSPTGGDQPQHF	TGTGCCAGCAGCCCTACAGGGGGAGATCAGCCCCAGCATTTT
TRBV11-2	TRBJ2-3	TRBD2	.	CASSPLAGTSTDTQYF	TGTGCCAGCAGCCCGTTAGCGGGTACTAGCACAGATACGCAGTATTTT
TRBV5-5	TRBJ1-5	.	few	CASSLTVQPQHF	TGTGCCAGCAGCTTGACGGTTCAGCCCCAGCATTTT
TRBV19	TRBJ1-1	TRBD1	.	CASRDRGRAEAFF	TGTGCCAGTAGGGACAGGGGGAGGGCTGAAGCTTTCTTT
TRBV29-1	TRBJ1-1	TRBD1	.	CSVRTGVTEAFF	TGCAGCGTTCGGACAGGGGTCACTGAAGCTTTCTTT
TRBV7-2	TRBJ2-3	TRBD2	.	CASKLAGAIWDTQYF	TGTGCCAGCAAATTAGCGGGGGCAATCTGGGATACGCAGTATTTT
TRBV7-9	TRBJ1-1	.	.	CASILQGGGTEAFF	TGTGCCAGCATATTACAGGGAGGGGGCACTGAAGCTTTCTTT
TRBV5-1	TRBJ2-7	TRBD1	.	CASSGTPGQGIPYEQYF	TGCGCCAGCAGCGGAACCCCGGGACAGGGAATCCCCTACGAGCAGTACTTC
TRBV2	TRBJ1-2	.	.	CASTSSPNDRNYGYTF	TGTGCCAGCACCTCCTCCCCTAATGATCGCAACTATGGCTACACCTTC
TRBV5-1	TRBJ2-7	TRBD1	.	CASSLIGQGGEQYF	TGCGCCAGCAGCTTGATTGGACAGGGCGGCGAGCAGTACTTC
TRBV10-1	TRBJ2-2	.	.	CASSESRRTTGELFF	TGCGCCAGCAGTGAATCTCGTAGAACCACCGGGGAGCTGTTTTTT
TRBV7-2	TRBJ1-2	.	.	CASSPAQDRVLYGYTF	TGTGCCAGCAGCCCCGCCCAGGACAGAGTGCTATATGGCTACACCTTC
TRBV4-2	TRBJ1-6	TRBD1	.	CASGTGTGENSPLHF	TGTGCCAGCGGCACCGGGACAGGGGAAAATTCACCCCTCCACTTT
TRBV12-5	TRBJ1-3	.	.	CASAPPGLLRGNTIYF	TGTGCTAGTGCCCCTCCGGGACTTCTCCGTGGAAACACCATATATTTT
TRBV9	TRBJ1-6	.	.	CASSVDRSPLHF	TGTGCCAGCAGCGTAGATCGTTCACCCCTCCACTTT
TRBV7-2	TRBJ1-1	.	.	CASSLIARNTEAFF	TGTGCCAGCAGCTTAATTGCCAGGAACACTGAAGCTTTCTTT
TRBV5-4	TRBJ1-5	.	once	CASSLAADQPQHF	TGTGCCAGCAGCTTGGCGGCGGATCAGCCCCAGCATTTT
TRBV4-1	TRBJ2-5	TRBD1	.	CASSQVRDRTETQYF	TGCGCCAGCAGCCAAGTCCGGGACAGGACAGAGACCCAGTACTTC
TRBV5-1	TRBJ2-5	TRBD2	.	CASSLMGGGETQYF	TGCGCCAGCAGCTTGATGGGGGGGGGAGAGACCCAGTACTTC
TRBV29-1	TRBJ1-2	.	.	CSVDHKTGGYTF	TGCAGCGTTGATCATAAGACAGGTGGCTACACCTTC